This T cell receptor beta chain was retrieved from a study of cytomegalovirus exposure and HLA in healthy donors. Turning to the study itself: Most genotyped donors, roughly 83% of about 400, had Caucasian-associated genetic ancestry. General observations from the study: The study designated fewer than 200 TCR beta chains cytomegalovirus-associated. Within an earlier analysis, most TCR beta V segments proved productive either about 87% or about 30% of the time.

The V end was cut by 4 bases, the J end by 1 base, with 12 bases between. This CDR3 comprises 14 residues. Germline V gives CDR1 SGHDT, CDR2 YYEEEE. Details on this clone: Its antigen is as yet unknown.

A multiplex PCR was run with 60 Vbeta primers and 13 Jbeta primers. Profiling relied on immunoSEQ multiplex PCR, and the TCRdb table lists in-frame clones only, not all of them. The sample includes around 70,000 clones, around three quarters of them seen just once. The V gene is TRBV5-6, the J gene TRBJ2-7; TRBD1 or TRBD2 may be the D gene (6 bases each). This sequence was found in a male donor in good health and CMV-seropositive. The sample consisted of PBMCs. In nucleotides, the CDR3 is TGTGCCAGCAGCGTGGGGGGCGCTTCCTACGAGCAGTACTTC. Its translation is CASSVGGASYEQYF.